There are a few counts of the clone carrying this TCR beta chain. Its cognate antigen is unknown. This specimen comes from a study of blood T cells in healthy people across ages. Peripheral blood from each donor was collected in a volume of roughly 9.2 milliliters. Study-level findings and limits: While age rose, TCR beta diversity per million T cells dropped in a roughly linear way. The study found TCR beta diversity correlated strongly with naive T cell percentage.

V trimming: 5 bases; J trimming: 0 bases; junction bases outside the gene matches: 7. The CDR3 spans 14 residues. Germline CDR1 DFQATT, CDR2 SNEGSKA (reference sequence). PCR was performed a second time for about 7 to 11 cycles using a sample-barcoded 5' primer and a J-beta primer mix. TCRdb called the 5' RACE reads again in MiXCR, with one record for every CDR3 protein. The profile shows roughly 680,000 distinct CDR3 sequences, under 25% of them singletons. The V call is TRBV20-1, the J call TRBJ2-7, with 7 positions matching TRBD2. The source material was blood. The sequence derives from a man aged 65 to 85 in good health. The CDR3 DNA reads TGCAGTGCTGTTTCCGGCGGGAGCTCCTACGAGCAGTACTTC. Translated, it gives CSAVSGGSSYEQYF.